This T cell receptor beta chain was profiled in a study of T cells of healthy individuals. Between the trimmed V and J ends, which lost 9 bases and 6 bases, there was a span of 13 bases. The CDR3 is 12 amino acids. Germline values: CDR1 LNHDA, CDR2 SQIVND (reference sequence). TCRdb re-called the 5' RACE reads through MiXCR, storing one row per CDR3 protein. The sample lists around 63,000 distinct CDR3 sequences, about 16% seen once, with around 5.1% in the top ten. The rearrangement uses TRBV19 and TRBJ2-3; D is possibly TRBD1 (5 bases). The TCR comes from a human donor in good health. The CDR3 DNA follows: TGTGCCAGCTCTACAGGCGTGGATACGCAGTATTTT. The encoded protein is CASSTGVDTQYF.